This T cell receptor (beta chain) was identified during a study of cytomegalovirus exposure and HLA in healthy donors. V was cut by 0 bases and J by 5 bases, with 8 bases left in between. This CDR3 has 14 amino acids. Looked up from germline, CDR1 is SGHDT and CDR2 is YYEEEE. PCR amplification relied on 60 Vbeta primers (plus 13 Jbeta primers). Using immunoSEQ multiplex PCR, the repertoire was profiled, and TCRdb retains in-frame clones only, with some absent. This sample carries 150,000 to 200,000 clones, approximately 74% of them seen once, and the ten largest clones take over 2.5%. Sample: PBMCs. The origin of this receptor is a young woman in good health and CMV-seronegative. The genes are TRBV5-6 and TRBJ1-4, with D unresolved. The CDR3 nucleotides are TGTGCCAGCAGCTTGGGCGCGGTCAATGAAAAACTGTTTTTT. This gives the protein CASSLGAVNEKLFF.